The present T cell receptor beta chain was sequenced within a study of T cells in Graves' hyperthyroidism and ophthalmopathy. Study context: Peripheral blood was drawn at first diagnosis, prior to all treatment.

The junction had 5 bases not matched to a gene; V was cut back by 0 bases and J by 5 bases. The length of the CDR3 is 15 residues. This clonotype showed up many times. The investigators amplified TCR beta CDR3 regions from RNA transcripts. In the first-round RT-PCR of the TCR CDR3, the HTBI primer set was used. MiXCR, run by TCRdb on the multiplex PCR reads, gives a single entry per CDR3 protein. The sample carries 600,000 to 700,000 distinct CDR3 sequences, roughly 14% recorded once. The specimen was blood. The receptor comes from a woman aged 40 to 50 with Graves' ophthalmopathy. The J gene is TRBJ1-1, the V gene TRBV12-3 or TRBV12-4; 8 nucleotides align to TRBD1. The CDR3 here is CASSLAPRGRTEAFF. DNA of the CDR3: TGTGCCAGCAGTTTAGCGCCCAGGGGGCGGACTGAAGCTTTCTTT.